Below are 5 T cell receptor beta chains sequenced from a single sample in a study of blood T cells in healthy people across ages. Then a second PCR, running roughly 6 to 11 cycles, was carried out with a sample-barcoded 5' primer and a J-beta primer mix. MiXCR was run by TCRdb on the 5' RACE reads, yielding one entry per CDR3 protein. The sample consists of 1.5 million or so distinct CDR3 sequences, roughly two fifths of them appearing once. The sequenced sample was blood. The receptor set was obtained from a woman under 30 in good health.

The V and J genes are TRBV21-1 and TRBJ2-5; no check of the table's D call, TRBD2, against the DNA was made. TRBV21-1 is a listed pseudogene. The CDR3 sequence is 15 residues long. CDR3 sequence: CASSVLGLEVNEQYF. DNA of the CDR3: TGTGCCAGCAGCGTCCTCGGACTAGAGGTCAATGAGCAGTACTTC.

The V gene is TRBV6-1, the J gene TRBJ1-2, with D possibly TRBD1 on 5 matching bases. Looked up from germline, CDR1 is MNHNS and CDR2 is SASEGT. The CDR3 is 13 amino acids. The V end was cut by 4 bases, the J end by 5 bases, with 11 bases between. The CDR3 is CASSGRVGYGYTF. The CDR3, as DNA: TGTGCCAGCAGTGGCAGGGTCGGGTATGGCTACACCTTC.

The chain employs TRBV7-8 and TRBJ1-1; TRBD1 might be the D (6 bases). This CDR3 is 15 amino acids long. V was trimmed by 5 bases and J by 5 bases, leaving 18 bases between them. CDR1 and CDR2 from the germline V gene are SGHVS and FQNEAQ. The CDR3 region is CASSLHTGLGTEAFF. In nucleotides, the CDR3 is TGTGCCAGCAGCCTCCATACAGGGTTGGGAACTGAAGCTTTCTTT.

The chain carries TRBV3-1 and TRBJ2-2; possibly TRBD1 for D (5 bases). The CDR3 is made up of 16 amino acids. Germline CDR1 and CDR2: LGHDT and YNNKEL (reference sequence). Trimming stripped 0 bases from V and 2 bases from J, with 10 bases between. The CDR3 DNA sequence: TGTGCCAGCAGCCAAGAGCTCAGGGTAAACACCGGGGAGCTGTTTTTT. Translation gives CASSQELRVNTGELFF. Combining the CDR3 with reference TRBV3-1 and TRBJ2-2 gives the whole variable domain DTAVSQTPKYLVTQMGNDKSIKCEQNLGHDTMYWYKQDSKKFLKIMFSYNNKELIINETVPNRFSPKSPDKAHLNLHINSLELGDSAVYFCASSQELRVNTGELFFGEGSRLTVL.

This clonotype has a handful of counts. This chain uses TRBV10-3 with TRBJ2-7, with D possibly being TRBD2 (6 bases). The germline CDR1 and CDR2 sequences are ENHRY and SYGVKD. Between the trimmed V and J ends, which lost 8 bases and 0 bases, there was a span of 8 bases. The CDR3 length is 12 residues. The CDR3 loop is CAIGLLSYEQYF. The CDR3 DNA reads as TGTGCCATCGGACTACTCTCCTACGAGCAGTACTTC.